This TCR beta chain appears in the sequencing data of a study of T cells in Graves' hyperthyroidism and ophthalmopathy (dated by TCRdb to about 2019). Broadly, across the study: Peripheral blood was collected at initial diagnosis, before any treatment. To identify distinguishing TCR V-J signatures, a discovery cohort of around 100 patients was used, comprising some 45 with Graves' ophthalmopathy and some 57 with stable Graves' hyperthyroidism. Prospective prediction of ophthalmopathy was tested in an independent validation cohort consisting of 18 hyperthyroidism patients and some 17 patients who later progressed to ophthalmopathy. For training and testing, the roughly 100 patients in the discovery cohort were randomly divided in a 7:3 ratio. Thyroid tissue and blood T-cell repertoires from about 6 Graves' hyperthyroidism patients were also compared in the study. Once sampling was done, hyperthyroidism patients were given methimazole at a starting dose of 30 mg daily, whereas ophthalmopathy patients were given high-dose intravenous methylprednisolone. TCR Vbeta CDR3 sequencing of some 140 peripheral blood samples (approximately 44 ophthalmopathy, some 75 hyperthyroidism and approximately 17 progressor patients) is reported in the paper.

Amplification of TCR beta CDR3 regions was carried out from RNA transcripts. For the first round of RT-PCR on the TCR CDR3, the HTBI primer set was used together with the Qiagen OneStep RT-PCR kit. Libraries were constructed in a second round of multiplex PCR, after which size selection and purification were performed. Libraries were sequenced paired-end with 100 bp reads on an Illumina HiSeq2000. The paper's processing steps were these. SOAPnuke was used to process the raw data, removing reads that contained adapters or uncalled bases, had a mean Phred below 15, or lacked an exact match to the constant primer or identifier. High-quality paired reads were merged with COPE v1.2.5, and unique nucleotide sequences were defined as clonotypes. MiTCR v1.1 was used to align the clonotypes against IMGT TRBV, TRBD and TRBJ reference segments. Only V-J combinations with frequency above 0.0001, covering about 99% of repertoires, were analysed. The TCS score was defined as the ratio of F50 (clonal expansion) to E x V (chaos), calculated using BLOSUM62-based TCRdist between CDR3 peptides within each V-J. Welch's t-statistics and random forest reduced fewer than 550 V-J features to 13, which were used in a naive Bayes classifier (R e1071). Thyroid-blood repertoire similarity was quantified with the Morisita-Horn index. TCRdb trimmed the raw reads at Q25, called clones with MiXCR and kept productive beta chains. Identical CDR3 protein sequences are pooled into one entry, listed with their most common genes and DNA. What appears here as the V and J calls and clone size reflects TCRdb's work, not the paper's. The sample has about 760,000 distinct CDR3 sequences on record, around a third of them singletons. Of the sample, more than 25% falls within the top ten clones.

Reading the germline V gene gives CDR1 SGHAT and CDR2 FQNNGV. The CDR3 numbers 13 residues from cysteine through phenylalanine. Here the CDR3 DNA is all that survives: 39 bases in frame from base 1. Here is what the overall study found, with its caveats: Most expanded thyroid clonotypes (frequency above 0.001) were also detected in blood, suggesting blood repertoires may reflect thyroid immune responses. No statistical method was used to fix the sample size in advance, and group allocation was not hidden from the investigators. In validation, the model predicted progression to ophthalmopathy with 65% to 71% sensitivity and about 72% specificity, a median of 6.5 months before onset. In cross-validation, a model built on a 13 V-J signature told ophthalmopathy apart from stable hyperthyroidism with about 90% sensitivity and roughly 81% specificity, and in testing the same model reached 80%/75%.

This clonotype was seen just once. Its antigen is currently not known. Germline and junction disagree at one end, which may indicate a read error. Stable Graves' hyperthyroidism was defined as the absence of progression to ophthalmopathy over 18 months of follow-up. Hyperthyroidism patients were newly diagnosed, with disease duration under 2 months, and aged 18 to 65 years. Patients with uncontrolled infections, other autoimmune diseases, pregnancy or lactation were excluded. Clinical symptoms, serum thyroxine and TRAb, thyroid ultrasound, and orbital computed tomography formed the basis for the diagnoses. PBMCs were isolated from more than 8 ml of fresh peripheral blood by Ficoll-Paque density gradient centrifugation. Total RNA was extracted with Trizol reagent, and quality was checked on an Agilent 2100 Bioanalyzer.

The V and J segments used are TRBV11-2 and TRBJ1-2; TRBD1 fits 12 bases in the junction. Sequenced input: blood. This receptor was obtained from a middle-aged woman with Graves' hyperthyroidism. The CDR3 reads CATRGQGASGCTF. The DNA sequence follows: TGTGCCACCAGGGGACAGGGGGCTTCTGGCTGCACCTTC.